What follows describes a single T cell receptor (beta chain). This clone turned up a few times. Its antigen has not been determined. No much larger clonotype is one base removed from it; base qualities were not supplied. This sample was taken from a study of cytomegalovirus exposure and HLA in healthy donors (dated by TCRdb to 2016 to 2017). For the wider study: An earlier analysis of approximately 590 of the donors reported 250 to 300 Gb of sequence data and some 100 million unique TCR beta sequences from about 200 million T cells. Every repertoire in the discovery cohort had been generated on one and the same sequencing platform. Typing coverage differed by locus: A, B, C, DRB1 and DQB1 were typed in roughly 620-640 donors, DQA1 in approximately 520, DPA1 in around 580, and DPB1 in 400 to 490. High-throughput TCR immunosequencing, statistical association of individual TCRs with disease status, and machine learning were combined to predict cytomegalovirus infection status. The study profiled the T cell repertoires of 550 to 700 subjects by immunosequencing and related them to cytomegalovirus serostatus. In a later analysis, previously published TCR beta repertoires from several hundred donors were re-analyzed and high-resolution HLA genotyping was added so that TCR occurrence patterns could be studied. An early release that covered fewer than 750 HLA-typed donors contained approximately 300 gigabases of sequencing data and tens of millions of unique TCR sequences. In the later analysis, no new phenotypic data were used to find candidate immune exposures; instead, reliance was placed on TCR beta sequences and their occurrence across donors. Of the 300 to 400 genotyped donors, 81% fell in the genetic ancestry cluster associated with self-reported Caucasian donors. Four or five DR-DQ haplotypes were handled as single units for association and clustering, since linkage in the cohort was strong. Class I and class II HLA loci were covered by the typing at four-digit resolution. Among some 400 genotyped donors of the cohort, an average of around 240,000 unique TCR beta nucleotide sequences were sequenced per donor, 15% to 20% of them non-productive. A later genetic analysis used genome-wide SNP genotypes for about 65% of the roughly 700 donors, treating that subset as a discovery cohort. In an earlier analysis of roughly 540 of the donors, high-throughput TCR beta sequencing was used to judge whether each TCR beta V gene segment behaved as functional or pseudogenic. The study was designed to test whether signatures of past pathogen exposure could be identified by cataloging public T cell receptors. A separate validation cohort of more than 100 different subjects was used in addition to the roughly 620-subject first cohort. Donor age, sex, ethnicity and CMV serostatus were compiled together with the repertoire data.

Taken from cysteine to phenylalanine, the CDR3 has 16 residues. Left in the record is the CDR3 DNA by itself, 48 bases read in frame from the first base. Ends trimmed: V by 3 bases, J by 4 bases; bases unmatched to a gene: 4. The CDR1 and CDR2 encoded by the germline V gene (reference sequence) are SGHNT and YYREEE. Here is what the overall study found, with its caveats: In vitro tests confirmed that three of the cytomegalovirus-associated TCR beta chains recognize cytomegalovirus antigens. In a later analysis, most CMV-associated TCR beta chains were found to appear HLA-restricted, with HLA associations seemingly driven largely by CMV exposure. While some public TCRs were present in many individuals, most TCR sequences turned up only very rarely across donors. The only immune exposure information available for the cohort was CMV serostatus. In a later analysis, HLA-associated TCR beta chains were found to be more clonally expanded and to have lower generation probabilities than equally common non-associated chains. In the study, 150 to 200 TCR beta chains were listed as associated with cytomegalovirus. In a later analysis, 15,000 to 20,000 TCR beta sequences were associated with specific HLA alleles at a false discovery rate of 0.05. An earlier analysis of approximately 540 of the donors showed that most TCR beta V segments appeared in productive rearrangements either about 90% or about 30% of the time, which broadly matched IMGT annotations. Correlated functional status among segregating V segments might reflect linkage disequilibrium, but an unknown experimental factor could not be ruled out. V-gene and J-gene trimming of TCR beta chains was associated with a missense DCLRE1C variant in a later genetic analysis, and the association was replicated in an independent cohort. Because counts were too low, roughly 18 rarely observed V segments, including chromosome 9 orphons, were left out of the earlier analysis of some 600 of the donors. A further reported finding was that TCR beta sequences accurately predicted the HLA-A and HLA-B alleles for most subjects in the first cohort. A later genetic analysis reported fewer N-insertions in productive TCRs among donors in an Asian-associated ancestry cluster than the roughly 620-donor mean. A cluster of highly shared sequence variants was judged likely to represent a technical artifact of the sequencing pipeline. Because HLA typing was unavailable for some donors at each locus, only the typed subset was used in association tests. The classifier was reported to diagnose cytomegalovirus status with high specificity and sensitivity in both the original and validation cohorts. Assigning TCR associations to individual alleles was difficult when HLA alleles, especially DR and DQ, strongly co-occurred. Some IMGT-functional V segments, including TRBV6-2 and TRBV6-3, could not be told apart with the 87-base-pair reads, so those segments were excluded. Sequencing depth was assumed to be roughly uniform across donors in the presence/absence analyses, though that assumption may not hold. The authors suggested that the approach could potentially be extended to other disease states and immunological phenotypes. In a later analysis, several top co-occurrence clusters were reported to appear linked to parvovirus B19, influenza, CMV and Epstein-Barr virus. In a later analysis, TCR association rates were found to vary across HLA loci, with the most associated TCRs seen for DRB1 alleles and the fewest for HLA-C alleles. In this cohort, only TCR beta chains were sequenced, and detectable features were limited by the absence of alpha or paired-chain data.

Library method: the immunoSEQ multiplex PCR assay. For the multiplex PCR, a mixture combining 60 forward primers for TCR Vbeta segments and 13 reverse primers for TCR Jbeta segments was used. The CDR3 region of rearranged TCR beta genes was amplified from genomic DNA by a multiplex PCR assay. Amplified TCR beta libraries were sequenced as 87-base-pair reads on the Illumina HiSeq System. In the source study's methods: Across the 670 or so repertoires, a later analysis counted roughly 84 million unique TCR beta chains, roughly 11 million of which were shared by at least two donors. Raw reads were error-corrected and collapsed into unique sequences by a nearest-neighbor algorithm in which closely related sequences were merged to remove PCR and sequencing errors. Alignment of CDR3 sequences to IMGT reference sequences was used to assign V, D and J gene segments. For a sequence to be retained, a match of at least six nucleotides was required to both a V gene segment and a J gene segment. A rearrangement counted as productive if the CDR3 had no stop codons and remained in frame with V and J, and every other rearrangement counted as non-productive. Following IMGT convention, CDR3 was defined as the stretch from the second conserved V-encoded cysteine to the conserved J-encoded phenylalanine. The earlier analysis of about 530 of the donors excluded any sequence lacking an unambiguous match to a single V gene segment. In an earlier analysis of roughly 500 of the donors, V segments were called functional above 56.7% productive rearrangements and were called segregating when the between-donor standard deviation exceeded 5%. To diagnose cytomegalovirus status from the catalog of TCR beta chain sequences, a statistical classification framework was built. In a later analysis, V and J genes were assigned by comparing TCR nucleotide sequences against IMGT/GENE-DB human TR gene sequences. The TCRdist pipeline was used in a later analysis to assign CDR3 sequences and most-parsimonious VDJ recombination scenarios. In a later analysis, each TCR beta chain was defined by its CDR3 amino acid sequence together with its V-gene family, and reads without a unique V-gene family were excluded. In a later analysis, approximately 640 highly shared, low-generation-probability nucleotide sequences were removed to address suspected cross-contamination and a sequencing artifact. In a later analysis, a clonal expansion index was calculated for each public chain from normalized within-repertoire ranks of inferred template counts. Generation probabilities in a later analysis came from a VDJ recombination model fitted to out-of-frame rearrangements, and those results were checked against IGoR. In a later analysis, TCR-TCR, TCR-HLA and TCR-CMV co-occurrence was scored with hypergeometric tests, and a repertoire-size bias correction was applied to TCR pairs. A later analysis estimated false discovery rates by permuting HLA or CMV assignments 20 times. In a later analysis, co-occurring TCRs were grouped using DBSCAN, with TCRdist sequence similarity added in when clustering inside HLA-allele-positive subsets. Repertoires with fewer than 30,000 or more than 120,000 public chains were left out of co-occurrence clustering, as were about 5 repertoires with anomalous nucleotide sharing. The source is immuneACCESS, and TCRdb retained only in-frame sequences with V and J called. Part of the clones is not carried over; for the studies checked, unresolved V genes explain less than half of this, and the remainder is unexplained. Clone size and the V and J calls come from that table; the DNA yielded D and trimming. Counted in this sample were about 120,000 clones; roughly 79% of them appeared once. Over 1.5% of the sample is held by the ten biggest clonotypes.

The cohort consisted of 666 healthy bone marrow donors. Cohort members were all nominally healthy when sampled, although unrecorded immune exposures were likely present. The donor was CMV seronegative and was included in the group of around 320 seronegative cohort members. A peripheral blood sample was provided by each donor, and peripheral blood mononuclear cells were used for TCR beta sequencing. Genomic DNA was extracted from the blood cell samples with the Qiagen DNeasy Blood Extraction Kit. The chain links TRBV5-4 with TRBJ2-2; 12 bases in the middle match TRBD1. This receptor was obtained from a young woman in good health and CMV-seronegative. Specimen: PBMCs. The CDR3 in this case is CASSSRDRGLTGELFF. The nucleotide sequence reads TGTGCCAGCAGCTCACGGGACAGGGGGCTCACCGGGGAGCTGTTTTTT.